The sequence of this TCR beta chain was determined in a study of human T cells and chemical hapten exposure. The overall study: Patients' scalps got diphenylcyclopropenone weekly throughout the approximately 25-week study. Findings and caveats of the study: Patch test score showed a positive correlation with PT1 expanded TCR counts.

Specified time point: patch test 2, 6 weeks after DPC sensitization. Treatment reported: therapeutic diphenylcyclopropenone sensitization with weekly scalp DPC. The donor pool consisted of alopecia patients aged 18 to 70 years, considered suitable for DPC. To note about this clonotype: Its antigen is undetermined.

Looked up from germline, CDR1 is SGHVS and CDR2 is FQNEAQ. The CDR3 loop spans 19 amino acids. The V and J ends lost 0 bases and 1 base respectively, with 20 bases between them. Per the original methods: A per-sample median of about 100,000 TCRs was observed, with counts ranging from about 20,000 to 750,000. TCRdb processed the RACE reads anew with MiXCR; each CDR3 protein has one entry. TCRdb, not the original authors, processed these V and J calls. The sample records tens of thousands of distinct CDR3 sequences, 7.5% to 9.5% being singletons. The receptor comes from a woman in her 50s with alopecia areata. Some clones in this sample may be carry-over from other donors' samples. The sequenced sample was whole blood, obtained in connection with sensitization to the hapten diphenylcyclopropenone (DPC). V usage is TRBV7-8 and J usage is TRBJ2-3; D perhaps matches TRBD2 (5 bases). The CDR3 reads CASSLAVFSPRRGTDTQYF. For the CDR3, the DNA is TGTGCCAGCAGCTTAGCGGTGTTCTCTCCTCGGCGGGGCACAGATACGCAGTATTTT.